A single sample gave rise to the 20 T cell receptor beta chains below, sequenced in a study of monozygotic twins with inflammatory bowel disease (dated by TCRdb to between 2019 and 2020). The library was made by 5' RACE. Sequencing used an Illumina HiSeq 2500. With the reads reprocessed by TCRdb, a single entry stands for each CDR3 protein sequence and no DNA is reported. The sample's table covers nearly 45,000 distinct CDR3 sequences. Clones ranked in the top ten supply roughly 4.8% of the sample. Sequencing used blood. The receptors come from a human donor with ulcerative colitis or Crohn's disease, or a healthy co-twin of an affected twin (not recorded which).

V usage is TRBV2 and J usage is TRBJ1-1; TCRdb designates TRBD1, a call that cannot be tested without DNA. CDR1 and CDR2 from the germline V gene are SNHLY and FYNNEI. This CDR3 has 14 residues. CDR3 protein: CASRLDRGGTEAFF. Looking up the rest from reference TRBV2 and TRBJ1-1 gives the full variable domain: EPEVTQTPSHQVTQMGQEVILRCVPISNHLYFYWYRQILGQKVEFLVSFYNNEISEKSEIFDDQFSVERPDGSNFTLKIRSTKLEDSAMYFCASRLDRGGTEAFFGQGTRLTVV.

The chain recombines TRBV3-1 with TRBJ1-1. The CDR3 extends over 12 amino acids. Germline values: CDR1 LGHDT, CDR2 YNNKEL (reference sequence). The CDR3 region is CASIGEGTEAFF.

The chain carries TRBV5-1 and TRBJ2-3; the D gene TCRdb calls, TRBD1, cannot be checked with no DNA. The germline V gene encodes CDR1 SGHRS and CDR2 YFSETQ. The CDR3 runs to 14 residues. Here the CDR3 reads CASSFDRRTDTQYF. Supplemented by reference TRBV5-1 and TRBJ2-3, the full variable domain reads KAGVTQTPRYLIKTRGQQVTLSCSPISGHRSVSWYQQTPGQGLQFLFEYFSETQRNKGNFPGRFSGRQFSNSRSEMNVSTLELGDSALYLCASSFDRRTDTQYFGPGTRLTVL.

This chain links TRBV3-1 with TRBJ2-1; TCRdb lists TRBD2, though no DNA is available to test this call. Germline CDR1 LGHDT, CDR2 YNNKEL (reference sequence). The CDR3 has 17 amino acids. Here the CDR3 reads CASSLTSGGGSYNEQFF.

This chain connects TRBV28 to TRBJ2-1; the D gene TCRdb calls, TRBD2, cannot be checked with no DNA. The CDR3 runs to 14 residues. Per germline, CDR1 MDHEN and CDR2 SYDVKM. The CDR3 region is CASSPGTSRHEQFF.

This rearrangement joins TRBV27 to TRBJ2-2. The CDR3 has 11 amino acids. Germline CDR1 and CDR2: MNHEY and SMNVEV (reference sequence). The CDR3 is CASILGGELFF.

This rearrangement joins TRBV12-3 or TRBV12-4 to TRBJ2-7. This CDR3 has 13 amino acids. CDR3 in amino acids: CASSLGPRYEQYF.

The chain couples TRBV12-3 or TRBV12-4 to TRBJ2-2. The CDR3 consists of 13 residues. CDR3 loop: CASSLWGTGELFF.

The chain employs TRBV28 and TRBJ2-7; TCRdb's assignment of TRBD1 cannot be checked, as there is no DNA. The germline V gene encodes CDR1 MDHEN and CDR2 SYDVKM. CDR3 length equals 16 residues. This CDR3 is CASSPRPGTSVHEQYF.

The J gene is TRBJ2-5, the V gene TRBV7-6; TCRdb's D call, TRBD1, is unchecked because there is no DNA. The CDR3 contains 15 residues. Germline values: CDR1 SGHVS, CDR2 FNYEAQ. The CDR3 is CASSLAPGFQETQYF.

This sequence joins TRBV20-1 and TRBJ1-5; the D gene TCRdb calls, TRBD1, cannot be checked with no DNA. Per germline, CDR1 DFQATT and CDR2 SNEGSKA (reference sequence). The CDR3 consists of 15 residues. CDR3 loop: CSARAPTGGNQPQHF.

J is TRBJ1-4 and V is TRBV7-9; TCRdb indicates TRBD1, and absent DNA this call remains unverified. Per the germline V gene, CDR1 is SEHNR and CDR2 is FQNEAQ (reference sequence). The CDR3 covers 15 residues. CDR3 region: CASSYQDRGRGKLFF.

The chain carries TRBV28 and TRBJ1-6; TCRdb's D call of TRBD1 is untestable without DNA. The CDR3 covers 14 residues. CDR1 and CDR2 from the germline V gene are MDHEN and SYDVKM. CDR3 sequence reads: CASIMTGYNSPLHF.

The chain has TRBV20-1 and TRBJ1-1; TCRdb lists TRBD1, though no DNA is available to test this call. CDR3 length: 14 amino acids. CDR1 and CDR2 (germline): DFQATT, SNEGSKA (reference sequence). CDR3 sequence: CSARRQGAHPEAFF.

The chain carries TRBV15 and TRBJ2-3. The germline V gene encodes CDR1 LNHNV and CDR2 YYDKDF (reference sequence). The CDR3 has 17 residues. The CDR3 reads CATSREQLVTVADTQYF.

The chain couples TRBV5-1 to TRBJ1-6. The CDR3 runs to 15 residues. Germline V gene sequence: CDR1 SGHRS, CDR2 YFSETQ. This CDR3 reads CASSLEAVENSPLHF.

The chain has TRBV6-5 and TRBJ1-3. Germline V gives CDR1 MNHEY, CDR2 SVGAGI. This CDR3 has 13 amino acids. CDR3 protein: CASSYFPGNTIYF.

The rearrangement links TRBV11-2 to TRBJ2-7; TCRdb calls TRBD1, which cannot be checked without DNA. This CDR3 is 18 amino acids long. Per germline, CDR1 SGHAT and CDR2 FQNNGV. CDR3 loop: CASSLDLARGLNPYEQYF.

The V call is TRBV15, the J call TRBJ2-1; checking the TCRdb D call of TRBD1 is not possible without DNA. The length of the CDR3 is 17 residues. Germline V lookup: CDR1 LNHNV, CDR2 YYDKDF (reference sequence). CDR3 in amino acids: CATSQFLGGARNNEQFF. The full variable domain, its missing parts supplied by reference TRBV15 and TRBJ2-1, is DAMVIQNPRYQVTQFGKPVTLSCSQTLNHNVMYWYQQKSSQAPKLLFHYYDKDFNNEADTPDNFQSRRPNTSFCFLDIRSPGLGDTAMYLCATSQFLGGARNNEQFFGPGTRLTVL.

The chain links TRBV5-1 to TRBJ2-7; TCRdb designates TRBD1, a call that cannot be tested without DNA. The germline CDR1 and CDR2 sequences are SGHRS and YFSETQ. The CDR3 covers 14 residues. The CDR3 is CASRGALESYEQYF.